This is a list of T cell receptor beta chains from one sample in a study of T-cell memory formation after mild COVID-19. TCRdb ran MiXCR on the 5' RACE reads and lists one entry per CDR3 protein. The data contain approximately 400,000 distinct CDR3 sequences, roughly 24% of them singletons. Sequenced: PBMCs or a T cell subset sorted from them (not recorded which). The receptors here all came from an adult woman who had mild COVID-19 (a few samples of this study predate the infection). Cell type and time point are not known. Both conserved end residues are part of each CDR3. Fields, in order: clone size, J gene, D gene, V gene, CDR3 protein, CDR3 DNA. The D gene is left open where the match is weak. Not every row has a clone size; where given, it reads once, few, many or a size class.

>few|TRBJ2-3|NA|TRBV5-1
CASSDPGLTQYF
TGCGCCAGCAGCGATCCGGGACTCACGCAGTATTTT
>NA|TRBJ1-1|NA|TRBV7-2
CASSPGGAGAEAFF
TGTGCCAGCAGCCCAGGTGGCGCGGGCGCTGAAGCTTTCTTT
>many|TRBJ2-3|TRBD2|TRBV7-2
CASSPPPGLAGMDTQYF
TGTGCCAGCAGCCCACCCCCTGGGCTAGCGGGGATGGATACGCAGTATTTT
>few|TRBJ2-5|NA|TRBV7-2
CASSRAGGGETQYF
TGTGCCAGCAGCCGGGCAGGGGGGGGAGAGACCCAGTACTTC
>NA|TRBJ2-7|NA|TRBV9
CASSVEGASSYEQYF
TGTGCCAGCAGCGTAGAAGGGGCTAGCAGCTACGAGCAGTACTTC
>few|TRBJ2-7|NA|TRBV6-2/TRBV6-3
CASSAAGPGLEQYF
TGTGCCAGCAGCGCTGCAGGGCCCGGCTTAGAGCAGTACTTC
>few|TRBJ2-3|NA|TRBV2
CASSEVDSATDTQYF
TGTGCCAGCAGTGAGGTGGATAGCGCCACAGATACGCAGTATTTT
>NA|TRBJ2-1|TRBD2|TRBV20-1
CSAVPSGRLRNEQFF
TGCAGTGCTGTGCCTAGCGGGAGATTACGGAATGAGCAGTTCTTC
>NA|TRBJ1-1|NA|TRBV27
CASSFYPPDSTEAFF
TGTGCCAGCAGTTTTTACCCCCCGGACAGCACTGAAGCTTTCTTT
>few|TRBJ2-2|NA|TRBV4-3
CASSQVLTGELFF
TGCGCCAGCAGCCAAGTACTCACCGGGGAGCTGTTTTTT
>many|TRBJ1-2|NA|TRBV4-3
CASSHDNLWGYTF
TGCGCCAGCAGCCATGATAACTTGTGGGGCTACACCTTC
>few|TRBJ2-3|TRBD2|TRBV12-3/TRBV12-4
CASSFGFLAGVPTDTQYF
TGTGCCAGCAGTTTCGGCTTCCTAGCGGGAGTGCCCACAGATACGCAGTATTTT
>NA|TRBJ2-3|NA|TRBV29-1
CSVSGTEDTQYF
TGCAGCGTTTCCGGGACGGAAGATACGCAGTATTTT
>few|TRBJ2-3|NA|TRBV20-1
CSARAFRGADTQYF
TGCAGTGCTAGAGCCTTCAGGGGTGCAGATACGCAGTATTTT
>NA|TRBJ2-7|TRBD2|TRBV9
CASLPSGRASYEQYF
TGTGCCAGCTTGCCTAGCGGGAGAGCCTCCTACGAGCAGTACTTC
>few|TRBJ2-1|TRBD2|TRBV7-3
CASSLIGGRAGNEQFF
TGTGCCAGCAGCCTGATTGGCGGGAGGGCCGGCAATGAGCAGTTCTTC
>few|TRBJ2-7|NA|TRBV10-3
CAISESWAAYEQYF
TGTGCCATCAGTGAGTCGTGGGCCGCCTACGAGCAGTACTTC
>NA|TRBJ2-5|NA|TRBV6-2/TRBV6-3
CASSASQETQYF
TGTGCCAGCAGTGCCAGCCAAGAGACCCAGTACTTC
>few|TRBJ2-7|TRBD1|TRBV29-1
CSVGDRTYEQYF
TGCAGCGTTGGGGACAGGACCTACGAGCAGTACTTC
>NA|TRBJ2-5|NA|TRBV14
CASSHAQETQYF
TGTGCCAGCAGCCACGCCCAAGAGACCCAGTACTTC
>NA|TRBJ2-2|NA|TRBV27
CASSAFSTFTGELFF
TGTGCCAGCAGTGCATTCAGTACATTCACCGGGGAGCTGTTTTTT
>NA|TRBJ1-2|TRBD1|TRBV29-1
CSVENPITGDYGYTF
TGCAGCGTTGAAAACCCCATCACAGGGGACTATGGCTACACCTTC
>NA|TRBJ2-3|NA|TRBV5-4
CASSQQLGEGDTQYF
TGTGCCAGCAGCCAGCAGCTCGGCGAAGGGGATACGCAGTATTTT
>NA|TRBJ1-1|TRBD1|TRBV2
CASSPDRAAFF
TGTGCCAGCAGTCCAGACAGGGCTGCTTTCTTT
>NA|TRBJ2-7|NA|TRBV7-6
CASSTSPDVASYEQYF
TGTGCCAGCAGCACCAGCCCCGACGTGGCCTCCTACGAGCAGTACTTC
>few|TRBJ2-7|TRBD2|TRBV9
CASSAGTSFHEQYF
TGTGCCAGCAGCGCCGGGACTAGCTTCCACGAGCAGTACTTC
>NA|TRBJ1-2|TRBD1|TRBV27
CASRMTGGMSYGYTF
TGTGCCAGCAGGATGACAGGGGGGATGAGCTATGGCTACACCTTC
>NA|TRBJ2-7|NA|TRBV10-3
CAIRLDGPSYEQYF
TGTGCCATCAGGCTAGATGGGCCGTCCTACGAGCAGTACTTC
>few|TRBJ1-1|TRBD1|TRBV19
CASTDRGFGDTEAFF
TGTGCCAGTACCGACAGGGGGTTTGGTGACACTGAAGCTTTCTTT
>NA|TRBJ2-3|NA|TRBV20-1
CSASVGDTQYF
TGCAGTGCTAGTGTTGGGGATACGCAGTATTTT
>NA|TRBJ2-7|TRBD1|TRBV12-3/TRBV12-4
CASSSPTGPWYEQYF
TGTGCCAGCAGTAGCCCGACAGGGCCATGGTACGAGCAGTACTTC
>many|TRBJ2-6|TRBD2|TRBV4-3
CASSQVRYGGRVAGANVLTF
TGCGCCAGCAGCCAAGTTCGATACGGCGGGAGGGTGGCTGGGGCCAACGTCCTGACTTTC
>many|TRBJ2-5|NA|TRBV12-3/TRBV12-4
CASSLQGRFGETQYF
TGTGCCAGCAGTTTACAGGGTCGATTCGGAGAGACCCAGTACTTC
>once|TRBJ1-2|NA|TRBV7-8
CASSTDRAQGYTF
TGTGCCAGCAGCACCGACCGAGCCCAGGGCTACACCTTC
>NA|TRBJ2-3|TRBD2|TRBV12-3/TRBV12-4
CASSPRGRAGTDTQYF
TGTGCCAGCAGCCCCCGCGGGAGGGCCGGGACAGATACGCAGTATTTT
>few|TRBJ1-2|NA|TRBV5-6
CASRGKGRQNYGYTF
TGTGCCAGCAGGGGGAAGGGACGGCAAAACTATGGCTACACCTTC
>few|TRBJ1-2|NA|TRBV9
CASAVGGGNYGYTF
TGTGCCAGCGCCGTCGGGGGAGGAAACTATGGCTACACCTTC
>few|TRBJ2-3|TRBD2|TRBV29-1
CSSKTTTSTTDTQYF
TGCAGCTCCAAGACTACGACTAGCACCACAGATACGCAGTATTTT
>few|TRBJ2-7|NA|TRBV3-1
CASSRGAEQYF
TGTGCCAGCAGCCGGGGCGCCGAGCAGTACTTC
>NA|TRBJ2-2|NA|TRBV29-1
CSVTRSDSPATELFF
TGCAGCGTCACTCGATCGGACAGTCCCGCGACGGAGCTGTTTTTT
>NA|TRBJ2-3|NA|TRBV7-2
CASSSRSSAAATQYF
TGTGCCAGCAGCTCCAGATCTAGCGCCGCGGCTACGCAGTATTTT
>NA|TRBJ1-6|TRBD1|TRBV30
CAWTLPHMGDRSNSPLHF
TGTGCCTGGACGTTACCCCATATGGGGGACAGGTCTAATTCACCCCTCCACTTT
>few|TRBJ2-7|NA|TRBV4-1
CASSQARDYEQYF
TGCGCCAGCAGCCAAGCTCGAGACTACGAGCAGTACTTC
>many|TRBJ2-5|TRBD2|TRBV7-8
CASSLSGGIAETQYF
TGTGCCAGCAGCTTGAGCGGGGGTATCGCAGAGACCCAGTACTTC
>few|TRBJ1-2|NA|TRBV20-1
CSASLRRGNGYTF
TGCAGTGCTAGCCTAAGGAGGGGAAATGGCTACACCTTC